The source of this TCR beta chain is a study of human T cells and chemical hapten exposure. Study at large: Patients' scalps got diphenylcyclopropenone weekly throughout the approximately 22-week study.

Study-level points and caveats: The number of TCRs over 1 in 1000 frequency stayed unchanged after DPC.

Time point denoted: pre-sensitization, week 0. Described treatment: therapeutic diphenylcyclopropenone sensitization with weekly scalp DPC. As originally analysed: A per-sample median of about 100,000 TCRs was observed, with counts ranging from roughly 20,000 to 700,000. TCRdb itself ran the RACE reads through MiXCR, one entry per CDR3 protein. The V and J calls reflect TCRdb's pipeline rather than the authors' work. The sample lists around 250,000 distinct CDR3 sequences; about 9% were seen once. The CDR3 runs 15 residues. Germline V gives CDR1 SQVTM, CDR2 ANQGSEA. With 4 bases removed from V and 1 base from J, the gap between germline ends came to 13 bases. This clonotype appeared a few times. Antigen: not known.

The source material was whole blood, sampled in connection with sensitization to the hapten diphenylcyclopropenone (DPC). The chain is built from TRBV29-1 and TRBJ1-4; D might be TRBD1 (5 bases). This TCR derives from a woman aged 40 to 50 with alopecia areata. Some clones in this sample may be carry-over from other donors' samples. As DNA, the CDR3 is TGCAGCGTTGCCGGGACGGATCTAACTAATGAAAAACTGTTTTTT. It specifies CSVAGTDLTNEKLFF.